Listed here are 2 T cell receptor beta chains from one sample, sequenced in a study of T cell repertoires in cytomegalovirus infection. A single record per CDR3 protein comes from TCRdb applying MiXCR to the reads. The data hold approximately 250,000 distinct CDR3 sequences, with roughly 22% observed a single time. The sequenced material came from CD8+ T cells from PBMCs. These receptors were obtained from a human donor in good health (CMV status not recorded). Some clones in this sample may be carry-over from other donors' samples.

This chain joins TRBV7-6 and TRBJ2-1; 11 bases match TRBD2. J gave up 1 base and V 5 bases, and 7 bases lay outside the gene matches. This CDR3 is built from 17 residues. The V gene's germline CDR1 is SGHVS and CDR2 FNYEAQ. The CDR3 region has the DNA TGTGCCAGCAGCCCCAGGACTAGCGGGTCGTCCTACAATGAGCAGTTCTTC. This translates into CASSPRTSGSSYNEQFF.

This clonotype was observed at least ten times. The gene calls are TRBV28 and TRBJ1-3, with 7 bases that match TRBD1. Unmatched junction bases numbered 8, after V lost 7 bases and J lost 2 bases. Germline CDR1 MDHEN, CDR2 SYDVKM. The CDR3 spans 15 residues. DNA for the CDR3: TGTGCCAGCAATGAGTCCGGGACAGCTGGAAACACCATATATTTT. This codes for CASNESGTAGNTIYF. The full variable domain, in which reference TRBV28 and TRBJ1-3 provide the parts outside the CDR3, is DVKVTQSSRYLVKRTGEKVFLECVQDMDHENMFWYRQDPGLGLRLIYFSYDVKMKEKGDIPEGYSVSREKKERFSLILESASTNQTSMYLCASNESGTAGNTIYFGEGSWLTVV.